This T cell receptor beta chain was captured by sequencing in a study of blood T cell repertoires in COVID-19. Germline loops: CDR1 SGDLS, CDR2 YYNGEE. CDR3 length equals 17 residues. J gave up 0 bases and V 3 bases, and 8 bases lay outside the gene matches. Clones were read by immunoSEQ multiplex PCR, and TCRdb kept only the in-frame ones, dropping some. The sample lists a few hundred thousand clones; around 81% were seen once. The sample was peripheral blood. The source is a man aged 25 to 40 who had recovered from COVID-19. The rearrangement uses TRBV9 and TRBJ2-1; 8 bases align to TRBD1. The DNA of the CDR3 is TGTGCCAGCAGCGCGAAAGACAGGGGCGGCTCCTACAATGAGCAGTTCTTC. As protein: CASSAKDRGGSYNEQFF.